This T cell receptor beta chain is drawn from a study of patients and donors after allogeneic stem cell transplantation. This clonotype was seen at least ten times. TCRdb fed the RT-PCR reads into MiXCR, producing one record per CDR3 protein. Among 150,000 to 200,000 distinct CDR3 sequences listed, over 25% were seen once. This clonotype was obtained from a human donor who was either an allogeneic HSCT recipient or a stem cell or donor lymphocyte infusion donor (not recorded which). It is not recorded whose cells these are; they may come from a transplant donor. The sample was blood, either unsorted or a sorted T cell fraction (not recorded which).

In nucleotides, the CDR3 is TGTGCCAGCAGTCAGGGGGGGAGCGGCTATGGCTACACCTTC. Amino acid sequence: CASSQGGSGYGYTF. The rearrangement uses TRBV12-3 or TRBV12-4 and TRBJ1-2; 7 bases align to TRBD1. After removal of 5 bases from V and 4 bases from J, the junction contained 7 bases not matched to a gene. The CDR3 extends over 14 amino acids.